This TCR beta chain was retrieved from a study of CD8 T cells in Susac syndrome. On the study more broadly: Among the Susac syndrome patients sequenced, about 6 had active disease and roughly eight were in remission. Treatment at blood withdrawal was none, corticosteroids, or intravenous immunoglobulin alone in Susac syndrome patients.

Per germline, CDR1 SNHLY and CDR2 FYNNEI. The V end was cut by 3 bases, the J end by 3 bases, with 8 bases between. This CDR3 spans 13 amino acids. Points on this clonotype: Its antigen is as yet unknown.

The study's findings and limits: Repertoires of Susac syndrome CD4+ T cells lacked clonal expansion.

Roughly 0.45 to 1 ug RNA was reverse transcribed with random hexamers. The immunoSEQ assay covered 54 Vbeta and 13 Jbeta segments for CDR3. TCRdb passed the immunoSEQ multiplex PCR reads through MiXCR, listing each CDR3 protein once. Among 170,000 or so distinct CDR3 sequences listed, around 94% were seen once. Sequences were obtained from CD4+ T cells from PBMCs. The genes are TRBV2 and TRBJ1-2, with D possibly matching TRBD1 (5 bases). This clonotype was obtained from a human donor with Susac syndrome. The CDR3: CASSETEYYGYTF. The CDR3 DNA reads TGTGCCAGCAGTGAGACAGAGTACTATGGCTACACCTTC.